The 28 T cell receptor beta chains presented below share a single source sample, sequenced in a study of blood T cell repertoires in COVID-19. TCRdb's table, derived via immunoSEQ multiplex PCR, lists solely in-frame clones and lacks some. This repertoire shows about 100,000 clones, around 80% found once; its top ten account for around a fifth. The sequencing sample was made of peripheral blood. The receptors originated from an older man with active or convalescent COVID-19.

V is TRBV30 and J is TRBJ2-1; 8 nucleotides match TRBD2. Trimming removed 3 bases from V and 5 bases from J; junction bases left unmatched: 9. CDR1 is GTSNPN and CDR2 is SVGIG in the germline V gene (reference sequence). The CDR3 contains 15 residues. CDR3 sequence: CAWSTSGSYDNEQFF. CDR3 coding DNA: TGTGCCTGGAGCACTAGCGGAAGCTACGACAATGAGCAGTTCTTC.

The J gene is TRBJ2-5, the V gene TRBV4-1; perhaps TRBD2 as D (5 bases). Germline assignment: CDR1 MGHRA and CDR2 YSYEKL. This CDR3 has 15 amino acids. V shed 4 bases and J shed 1 base, with 13 bases lying between them. CDR3 nucleotides: TGCGCCAGCAGCCCTGAGGGCGGAGGCCAAGAGACCCAGTACTTC. This sequence encodes CASSPEGGGQETQYF.

The rearrangement links TRBV5-1 to TRBJ2-3; the D gene is possibly TRBD1 (6 bases). Germline values: CDR1 SGHRS, CDR2 YFSETQ. V gave up 2 bases and J gave up 3 bases, with 10 bases separating them. This CDR3 is built from 14 residues. The CDR3 sequence is CASSFIQGTDTQYF. The CDR3 bases are TGCGCCAGCAGCTTCATACAGGGTACAGATACGCAGTATTTT.

The chain combines TRBV6-5 with TRBJ1-1, with 9 nucleotides matching TRBD1. There are 16 residues in the CDR3. Germline CDR1 and CDR2: MNHEY and SVGAGI. Unmatched junction bases numbered 9, after V lost 0 bases and J lost 7 bases. For the CDR3, the DNA is TGTGCCAGCAGTTACTCTCGATGGCCGGGACAGGGTGAAGCTTTCTTT. This encodes CASSYSRWPGQGEAFF.

The rearrangement joins TRBV5-4 to TRBJ2-3, with D unresolved. V was pared by 7 bases and J by 2 bases, with 26 bases between. The CDR3 runs to 18 residues. Per germline, CDR1 SGHNT and CDR2 YYREEE (reference sequence). The CDR3, as DNA: TGTGCCAGCTCCTTTACCGTTGGGCCTACCCTACTCACAGATACGCAGTATTTT. This translates into CASSFTVGPTLLTDTQYF. Drawing the rest from reference TRBV5-4 and TRBJ2-3, the complete variable domain is ETGVTQSPTHLIKTRGQQVTLRCSSQSGHNTVSWYQQALGQGPQFIFQYYREEENGRGNFPPRFSGLQFPNYSSELNVNALELDDSALYLCASSFTVGPTLLTDTQYFGPGTRLTVL.

This rearrangement joins TRBV28 to TRBJ2-1, with 9 bases matching TRBD1. The CDR3 runs 15 residues. The germline V gene encodes CDR1 MDHEN and CDR2 SYDVKM. Losses at the gene ends were 6 bases for V and 4 bases for J; bases not matched to a gene: 7. CDR3 residues: CASRTDRGVYNEQFF. CDR3 nucleotide sequence: TGTGCCAGCAGGACCGACAGGGGGGTATACAATGAGCAGTTCTTC.

As to this clone: The same CDR3 arises from other DNA sequences in this sample as well. The genes are TRBV5-1 and TRBJ2-7, with a possible D match to TRBD1 (6 bases). Germline V gives CDR1 SGHRS, CDR2 YFSETQ. V lost 4 bases and J lost 4, with 9 bases in between. This CDR3 comprises 12 residues. CDR3 sequence: CASSLGQYEQYF. The CDR3 DNA reads as TGCGCCAGCAGCCTCGGACAGTACGAGCAGTACTTC.

The J gene is TRBJ1-1, the V gene TRBV5-6; D gene unclear. The CDR3 is made up of 14 amino acids. Trimming left V 1 base short and J 0 bases short, with 7 bases between. CDR1 is SGHDT and CDR2 is YYEEEE in the germline V gene. In DNA, the CDR3 is TGTGCCAGCAGCTTGAAAGCCATGAACACTGAAGCTTTCTTT. It codes for CASSLKAMNTEAFF. Using reference TRBV5-6 and TRBJ1-1 for the parts outside the CDR3, the full variable domain is DAGVTQSPTHLIKTRGQQVTLRCSPKSGHDTVSWYQQALGQGPQFIFQYYEEEERQRGNFPDRFSGHQFPNYSSELNVNALLLGDSALYLCASSLKAMNTEAFFGQGTRLTVV.

The chain links TRBV5-1 to TRBJ1-1; a possible D gene is TRBD1 (5 bases). Germline loops: CDR1 SGHRS, CDR2 YFSETQ. Trimming left V 2 bases short and J 1 base short, with 9 bases between. CDR3 size: 14 residues. The CDR3: CASSFQGGNTEAFF. As DNA, the CDR3 is TGCGCCAGCAGCTTCCAGGGAGGGAACACTGAAGCTTTCTTT.

The rearrangement links TRBV5-1 to TRBJ2-5; D remains ambiguous. Trimming removed 2 bases at V and 5 bases at J, with 10 bases between. Germline lookup yields CDR1 SGHRS and CDR2 YFSETQ. The CDR3 covers 13 residues. CDR3 sequence (DNA): TGCGCCAGCAGCTTATCCCAGAGGGAGACCCAGTACTTC. The encoded protein is CASSLSQRETQYF.

V usage is TRBV3-1 (or the pseudogene TRBV3-2) and J usage is TRBJ1-1; D gene ambiguous. CDR1 is LGHDT and CDR2 is YNNKEL in the germline V gene (reference sequence). CDR3 length: 13 amino acids. The ends were cut back, 1 base at V and 7 bases at J, with 10 bases in the middle. The CDR3 DNA sequence: TGTGCCAGCAGCCAAGGTGGGCAGTTTGAAGCTTTCTTT. Residues: CASSQGGQFEAFF.

J is TRBJ1-2 and V is TRBV10-3; D is uncertain. The CDR3 is 15 residues long. V was cut by 2 bases and J by 3 bases, with 13 bases left in between. The germline V gene has CDR1 ENHRY and CDR2 SYGVKD. The CDR3 DNA is TGTGCCATCAGTGAGGGGCAGCTACTTTACTATGGCTACACCTTC. This codes for CAISEGQLLYYGYTF.

This clone has a handful of counts. The CDR3 reads CASSRREGRPNEKLFF. Written as DNA, the CDR3 is TGTGCCAGCAGCCGTAGGGAGGGGCGGCCTAATGAAAAACTGTTTTTT. The chain employs TRBV11-2 and TRBJ1-4; tentatively, D is TRBD1 (5 bases). The CDR3 length is 16 residues. Germline CDR1 reads SGHAT; CDR2 reads FQNNGV. Trimming left V 5 bases short and J 3 bases short, with 16 bases between.

The chain links TRBV7-9 to TRBJ2-7; 8 bases map to TRBD2. V dropped 1 base and J dropped 1; count of bases not matched to a gene: 9. The CDR3 is made up of 17 amino acids. The germline CDR1 and CDR2 sequences are SEHNR and FQNEAQ (reference sequence). Here the CDR3 DNA reads TGTGCCAGCAGCTTAGAAGACGGGAGGGCTAAATCCTACGAGCAGTACTTC. It codes for CASSLEDGRAKSYEQYF.

This clone was counted only a few times. V usage is TRBV6-6 and J usage is TRBJ2-2; TRBD1 might be the D (5 bases). Germline V gene data show CDR1 as MNHNY and CDR2 as SVGAGI (reference sequence). This CDR3 is 13 amino acids long. Deletions cut 6 bases from V and 3 bases from J, with 8 bases between. The CDR3 is CASRLTDTGELFF. The CDR3 DNA reads as TGTGCCAGCAGACTGACAGACACCGGGGAGCTGTTTTTT.

The V gene is TRBV19, the J gene TRBJ1-4; no firm D call. The CDR3 totals 15 residues. V shed 7 bases and J shed 5 bases, with 17 bases lying between them. Germline V CDR1 and CDR2: LNHDA, SQIVND (reference sequence). The CDR3 protein is CASNPLEAGNEKLFF. CDR3 in DNA: TGTGCCAGTAACCCGTTAGAGGCGGGCAATGAAAAACTGTTTTTT. The full variable domain, its missing parts supplied by reference TRBV19 and TRBJ1-4, is DGGITQSPKYLFRKEGQNVTLSCEQNLNHDAMYWYRQDPGQGLRLIYYSQIVNDFQKGDIAEGYSVSREKKESFPLTVTSAQKNPTAFYLCASNPLEAGNEKLFFGSGTQLSVL.

V gene TRBV6-7 combines with J gene TRBJ2-7; TRBD1 aligns across 10 bases. TRBV6-7 is an ORF, and what it does is uncertain. The CDR3 totals 14 residues. V lost 7 bases and J lost 5; bases outside the gene matches: 8. The CDR3 DNA reads TGTGCCAGCACCCCCGGGACAGGGGAGAACGAGCAGTACTTC. It yields the protein CASTPGTGENEQYF.

CDR3: CASSFIQETQYF. The CDR3 coding sequence is TGTGCCAGCAGCTTTATACAAGAGACCCAGTACTTC. The chain combines TRBV3-1 (or the pseudogene TRBV3-2) with TRBJ2-5; D remains ambiguous. V dropped 5 bases and J dropped 2 bases, with 6 bases sitting between them. The CDR3 has 12 residues. Germline assignment: CDR1 LGHDT and CDR2 YNNKEL (reference sequence).

The chain joins TRBV12-3 or TRBV12-4 to TRBJ1-2, with D tentatively TRBD1 (6 bases). This CDR3 has 12 residues. Trimming cost V 7 bases and J 8 bases, with 14 bases left between them. The CDR3 DNA reads TGTGCCAGCACCAAACAGGGTTACGGCTACACCTTC. This gives the protein CASTKQGYGYTF.

This clone was counted between two and nine times. The chain employs TRBV19 and TRBJ2-2; no definite D call. CDR1 LNHDA and CDR2 SQIVND come from the germline V gene (reference sequence). V lost 3 bases to trimming and J lost 4 bases, with 12 bases between them. The CDR3 has 15 residues. The CDR3 DNA follows: TGTGCCAGTAGTATTCAACGCCCGGGCACCGGGGAGCTGTTTTTT. Translation gives CASSIQRPGTGELFF.

This clone appeared a single time. V is TRBV4-1 and J is TRBJ2-3; TRBD1 is a possible D gene (6 bases). CDR1 and CDR2 from the germline V gene are MGHRA and YSYEKL. The CDR3 consists of 17 residues. With 0 bases removed from V and 2 bases from J, the gap between germline ends came to 15 bases. Written as DNA, the CDR3 is TGCGCCAGCAGCCAAGAAGGTTACAGGGAGACCACAGATACGCAGTATTTT. Protein sequence: CASSQEGYRETTDTQYF.

This clone was recorded a few times. V is TRBV28 and J is TRBJ1-2; a weak D match, TRBD1 (5 bases). Germline V gene data show CDR1 as MDHEN and CDR2 as SYDVKM. The CDR3 is made up of 12 amino acids. The germline V and J ends were trimmed by 4 bases and 8 bases, with 11 bases remaining between them. The CDR3 coding sequence is TGTGCCAGCAGTTCGCAGGGAAGGGGCTACACCTTC. This translates into CASSSQGRGYTF.

The sample holds a few counts of this clone. This sequence joins TRBV5-5 and TRBJ2-7; D possibly corresponds to TRBD2 (6 bases). V was shortened by 6 bases and J by 1 base, with 8 bases between the two germline ends. This CDR3 is 12 amino acids long. Germline V gene sequence: CDR1 SGHKS, CDR2 YYEKEE (reference sequence). CDR3 sequence (DNA): TGTGCCAGCACCGCGGGATCCTACGAGCAGTACTTC. Translated: CASTAGSYEQYF.

The rearrangement joins TRBV2 to TRBJ2-7; TRBD1 matches at 7 bases. The CDR3 has 14 amino acids. Trimming removed 6 bases from V and 2 bases from J; junction bases left unmatched: 7. Germline V lookup: CDR1 SNHLY, CDR2 FYNNEI. The CDR3 bases are TGTGCCAGCAGCGAGGGGGCGGTCGCCTACGAGCAGTACTTC. It codes for CASSEGAVAYEQYF.

The chain combines TRBV6-5 with TRBJ1-5, with 11 bases matching TRBD1. With 4 bases clipped from V and 6 bases from J, the junction kept 5 bases outside the gene matches. The germline V gene has CDR1 MNHEY and CDR2 SVGAGI. CDR3 length: 15 residues. The CDR3 DNA follows: TGTGCCAGCAGTTTTTCGGGACAGGGGGGTCAGCCCCAGCATTTT. Its protein is CASSFSGQGGQPQHF.

The V call is TRBV30, the J call TRBJ2-1; D is unresolved. The CDR3 has 11 residues. Germline CDR1 GTSNPN, CDR2 SVGIG (reference sequence). CDR3 nucleotide sequence: TGTGTGGCCCACTATAACAATGAGCAGTTCTTC. This codes for CVAHYNNEQFF.

The chain couples TRBV19 to TRBJ2-5, with TRBD1 matching 11 bases. The J segment lost 4 bases and the V segment lost 8 bases, leaving 9 bases of the junction unmatched. The CDR3 length is 15 residues. Germline lookup yields CDR1 LNHDA and CDR2 SQIVND (reference sequence). CDR3 amino acids: CASSNGQGAVETQYF. CDR3 bases: TGTGCCAGTTCCAACGGACAGGGGGCTGTAGAGACCCAGTACTTC.

This clone was seen more than once but under ten times. The gene calls are TRBV5-6 and TRBJ2-7; the D gene is possibly TRBD2 (5 bases). CDR1 is SGHDT, CDR2 YYEEEE, per germline. Trimming took off 6 bases at V and 3 bases at J, with 13 bases between the two ends. The CDR3 runs 13 residues. CDR3 in amino acids: CASTSGSHYEQYF. DNA for the CDR3: TGTGCCAGCACCTCGGGATCCCACTACGAGCAGTACTTC.